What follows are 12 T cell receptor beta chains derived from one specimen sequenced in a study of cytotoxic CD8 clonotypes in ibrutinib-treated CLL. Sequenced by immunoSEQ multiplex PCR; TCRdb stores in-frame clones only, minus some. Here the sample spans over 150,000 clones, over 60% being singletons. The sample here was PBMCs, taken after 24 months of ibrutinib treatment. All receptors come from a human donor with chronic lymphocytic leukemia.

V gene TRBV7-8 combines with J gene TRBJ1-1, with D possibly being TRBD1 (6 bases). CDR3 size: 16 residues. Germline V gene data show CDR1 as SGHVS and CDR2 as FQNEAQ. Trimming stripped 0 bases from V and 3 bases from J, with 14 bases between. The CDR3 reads CASSLALDSLYTEAFF. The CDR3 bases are TGTGCCAGCAGCTTAGCTTTGGACAGCTTATACACTGAAGCTTTCTTT.

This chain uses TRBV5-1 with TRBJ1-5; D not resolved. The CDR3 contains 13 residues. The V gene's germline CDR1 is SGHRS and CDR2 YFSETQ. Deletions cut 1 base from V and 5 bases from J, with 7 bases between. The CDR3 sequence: CASSLSSDQPQHF. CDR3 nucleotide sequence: TGCGCCAGCAGCTTGTCGTCCGATCAGCCCCAGCATTTT.

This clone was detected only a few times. The CDR3 bases are TGTGCCAGCTCACCGGGGGGCGCGCGGGGAAAACTGTTTTTT. Amino acids: CASSPGGARGKLFF. The chain recombines TRBV18 with TRBJ1-4; possible D gene TRBD1, 6 bases. Germline V gene sequence: CDR1 KGHSH, CDR2 LQKENI. V lost 3 bases, J lost 10 bases, and 15 bases lay in between. This CDR3 contains 14 residues.

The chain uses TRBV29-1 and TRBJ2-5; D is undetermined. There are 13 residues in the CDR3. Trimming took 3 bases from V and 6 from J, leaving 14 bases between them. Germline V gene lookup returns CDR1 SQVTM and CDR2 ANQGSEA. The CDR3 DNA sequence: TGCAGCGTTGATGCTCAGGATAGAAAGACCCAGTACTTC. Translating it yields CSVDAQDRKTQYF.

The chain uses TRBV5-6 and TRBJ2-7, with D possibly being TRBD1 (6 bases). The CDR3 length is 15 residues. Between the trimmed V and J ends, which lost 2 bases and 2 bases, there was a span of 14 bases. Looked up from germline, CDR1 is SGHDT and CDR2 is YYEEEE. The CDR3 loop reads CASSFNQGITYEQYF. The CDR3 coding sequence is TGTGCCAGCAGCTTTAACCAGGGGATAACCTACGAGCAGTACTTC.

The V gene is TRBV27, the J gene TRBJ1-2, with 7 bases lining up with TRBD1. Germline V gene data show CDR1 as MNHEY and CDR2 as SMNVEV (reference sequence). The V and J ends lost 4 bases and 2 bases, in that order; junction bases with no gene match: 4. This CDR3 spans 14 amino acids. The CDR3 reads CASSWRTGNYGYTF. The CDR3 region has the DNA TGTGCCAGCAGTTGGAGGACAGGAAACTATGGCTACACCTTC.

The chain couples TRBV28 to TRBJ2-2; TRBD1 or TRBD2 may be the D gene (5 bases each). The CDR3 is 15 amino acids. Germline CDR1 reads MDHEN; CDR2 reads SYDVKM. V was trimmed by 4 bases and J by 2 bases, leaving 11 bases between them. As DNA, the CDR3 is TGTGCCAGCAGTTCCGGGGCAGCTAACACCGGGGAGCTGTTTTTT. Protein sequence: CASSSGAANTGELFF. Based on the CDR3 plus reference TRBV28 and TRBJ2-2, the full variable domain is DVKVTQSSRYLVKRTGEKVFLECVQDMDHENMFWYRQDPGLGLRLIYFSYDVKMKEKGDIPEGYSVSREKKERFSLILESASTNQTSMYLCASSSGAANTGELFFGEGSRLTVL.

The CDR3: CAWSVGRVSQPQHF. CDR3 bases: TGTGCCTGGAGTGTGGGCAGGGTGTCTCAGCCCCAGCATTTT. The V gene is TRBV30, the J gene TRBJ1-5; weak D call: TRBD1 (5 bases). Deletions cut 0 bases from V and 6 bases from J, with 12 bases between. The CDR3 length is 14 residues. Germline CDR1 and CDR2: GTSNPN and SVGIG (reference sequence).

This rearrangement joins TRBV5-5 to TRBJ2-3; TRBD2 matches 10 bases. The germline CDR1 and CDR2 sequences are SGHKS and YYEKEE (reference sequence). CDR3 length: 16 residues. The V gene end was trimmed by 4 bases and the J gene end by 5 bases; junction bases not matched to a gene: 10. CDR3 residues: CASSPPGTSVKDTQYF. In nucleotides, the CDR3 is TGTGCCAGCAGCCCGCCGGGGACTAGCGTTAAAGATACGCAGTATTTT.

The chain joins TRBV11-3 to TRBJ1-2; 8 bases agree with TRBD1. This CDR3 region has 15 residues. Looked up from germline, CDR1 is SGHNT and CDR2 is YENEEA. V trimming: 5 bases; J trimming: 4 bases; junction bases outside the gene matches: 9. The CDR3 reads CASSPSCQGAYGYTF. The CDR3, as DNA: TGTGCCAGCAGCCCCTCTTGCCAGGGGGCCTATGGCTACACCTTC.

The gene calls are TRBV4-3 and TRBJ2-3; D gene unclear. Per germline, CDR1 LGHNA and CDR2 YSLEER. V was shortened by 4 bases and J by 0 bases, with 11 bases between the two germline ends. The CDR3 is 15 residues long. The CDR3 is CASSPGRVSTDTQYF. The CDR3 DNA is TGCGCCAGCAGCCCCGGACGGGTCAGCACAGATACGCAGTATTTT.

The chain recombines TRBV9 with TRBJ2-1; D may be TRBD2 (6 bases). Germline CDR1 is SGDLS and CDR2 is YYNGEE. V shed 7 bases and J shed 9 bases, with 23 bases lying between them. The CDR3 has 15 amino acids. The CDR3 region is CASSGLGEPSLEQFF. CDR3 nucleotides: TGTGCCAGCTCGGGACTGGGGGAGCCCTCTCTTGAGCAGTTCTTC.